This TCR beta chain comes out of a study of chemoradiotherapy in HPV16-positive cancers. The CDR3 consists of 11 residues. Per germline, CDR1 MNHEY and CDR2 SVGAGI. Trimming stripped 2 bases from V and 13 bases from J, with 11 bases between. Only in-frame clones appear in the TCRdb table, and some are missing; sequencing was by immunoSEQ multiplex PCR. The table has under 20,000 clones, roughly 84% seen once. The chain combines TRBV6-5 with TRBJ1-2; no reliable D call. The source is a human donor with HPV-associated anogenital cancer. The starting material was blood, obtained from a patient who underwent chemoradiotherapy. This CDR3 reads CASSYDGGRTF. CDR3 bases: TGTGCCAGCAGTTACGACGGTGGGCGCACCTTC.